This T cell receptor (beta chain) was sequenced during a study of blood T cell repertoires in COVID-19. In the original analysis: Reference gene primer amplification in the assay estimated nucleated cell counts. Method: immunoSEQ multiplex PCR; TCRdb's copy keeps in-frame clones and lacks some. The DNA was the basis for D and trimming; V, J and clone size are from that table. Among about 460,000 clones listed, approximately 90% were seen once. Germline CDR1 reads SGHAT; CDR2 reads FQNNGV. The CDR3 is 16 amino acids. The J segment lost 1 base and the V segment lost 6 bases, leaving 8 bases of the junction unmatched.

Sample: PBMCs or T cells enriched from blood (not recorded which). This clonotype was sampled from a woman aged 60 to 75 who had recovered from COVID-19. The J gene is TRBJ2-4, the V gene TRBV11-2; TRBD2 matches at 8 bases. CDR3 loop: CASSRGPGGAKNIQYF. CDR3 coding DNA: TGTGCCAGCAGTCGGGGACCGGGGGGGGCCAAAAACATTCAGTACTTC.